The 13 T cell receptor beta chains reported below all come from one sample, sequenced in a study of early T cells in non-severe SARS-CoV-2 infection. A single record per CDR3 protein comes from TCRdb applying MiXCR to the 5' RACE reads. The sample comprises 55,000 to 75,000 distinct CDR3 sequences, 12% of which are singletons, and around 4.3% rests with the top ten. The material sequenced was whole blood. All receptors derive from an adult who was a healthcare worker with PCR-confirmed SARS-CoV-2 infection or an uninfected control (not recorded which).

The chain links TRBV7-3 to TRBJ2-1; 10 bases line up with TRBD2. CDR3 length: 15 amino acids. V dropped 2 bases and J dropped 7; count of bases not matched to a gene: 5. The germline gives CDR1 SGHTA, CDR2 FQGTGA. The CDR3 DNA follows: TGTGCCAGCAGCTTACTAGCGGGAGTAAAGAATGAGCAGTTCTTC. This translates into CASSLLAGVKNEQFF.

This chain uses TRBV7-9 with TRBJ2-1, with a possible D match to TRBD2 (5 bases). Germline V gives CDR1 SEHNR, CDR2 FQNEAQ (reference sequence). V shed 5 bases and J shed 0 bases, with 14 bases lying between them. This CDR3 has 16 amino acids. CDR3 sequence (DNA): TGTGCCAGCAGCACCTCTGTTAGCGACTCCTACAATGAGCAGTTCTTC. It translates to CASSTSVSDSYNEQFF.

This chain links TRBV7-3 with TRBJ2-1; D gene unclear. CDR3 length: 14 residues. The germline V gene has CDR1 SGHTA and CDR2 FQGTGA. Deletions cut 1 base from V and 6 bases from J, with 10 bases between. CDR3 DNA: TGTGCCAGCAGCTTAAGTGCGGCGTCCAATGAGCAGTTCTTC. It specifies CASSLSAASNEQFF.

This chain connects TRBV7-9 to TRBJ2-3, with 8 bases that match TRBD2. Germline values: CDR1 SEHNR, CDR2 FQNEAQ (reference sequence). V lost 5 bases and J lost 4; bases outside the gene matches: 14. This CDR3 has 17 amino acids. The CDR3 region is CASSPSAGGPHADTQYF. In DNA form, the CDR3 reads TGTGCCAGCAGCCCCTCGGCGGGAGGACCCCACGCAGATACGCAGTATTTT.

As to this clonotype: Possible read error: a much larger clone is one base away. This chain joins TRBV18 and TRBJ1-1; the match to TRBD1 covers 12 bases. The CDR3 totals 18 residues. Per germline, CDR1 KGHSH and CDR2 LQKENI. CDR3 sequence (DNA): TGTGCCAGCCCGCCCGGGACAGGGGGCGCGGGTTTGAACACTGAAGTTTTCTTT. Protein product: CASPPGTGGAGLNTEVFF. The full variable domain, its missing parts supplied by reference TRBV18 and TRBJ1-1, is NAGVMQNPRHLVRRRGQEARLRCSPMKGHSHVYWYRQLPEEGLKFMVYLQKENIIDESGMPKERFSAEFPKEGPSILRIQQVVRGDSAAYFCASPPGTGGAGLNTEVFFGQGTRLTVV.

This clonotype was seen ten or more times. V is TRBV29-1 and J is TRBJ2-7, with 7 bases identical to TRBD1. CDR3 length: 14 amino acids. J gave up 5 bases and V 4 bases, and 11 bases lay outside the gene matches. Germline values: CDR1 SQVTM, CDR2 ANQGSEA. The CDR3 is CSVVGYRGKDEQYF. The CDR3 DNA reads as TGCAGCGTTGTCGGGTACAGGGGAAAGGACGAGCAGTACTTC.

This clonotype was detected ten times or more. The chain employs TRBV6-5 and TRBJ2-7, with TRBD2 matching over 10 bases. This CDR3 is built from 15 residues. The junction had 5 bases not matched to a gene; V was cut back by 0 bases and J by 6 bases. The V gene's germline CDR1 is MNHEY and CDR2 SVGAGI. DNA for the CDR3: TGTGCCAGCAGTTACTCGGCTAGCGGGAGTAGCGAGCAGTACTTC. It specifies CASSYSASGSSEQYF.

This sequence joins TRBV12-5 and TRBJ1-2; D is unresolved. Germline V gene sequence: CDR1 LGHNT, CDR2 FRNRAP. The CDR3 sequence is 14 residues long. V was trimmed by 4 bases and J by 5 bases, leaving 14 bases between them. CDR3 in amino acids: CASGSSTGEYGYTF. The CDR3 DNA reads as TGTGCTAGTGGTTCCTCGACCGGGGAGTATGGCTACACCTTC.

This clonotype was found a few times. This rearrangement joins TRBV3-1 to TRBJ2-1; D may be TRBD1 or TRBD2 (5 bases each). Trimming took 1 base from V and 2 from J, leaving 15 bases between them. This CDR3 has 17 amino acids. Per the germline V gene, CDR1 is LGHDT and CDR2 is YNNKEL (reference sequence). The CDR3 DNA sequence: TGTGCCAGCAGCCAAGTGGGGACCCAAGGGGCCTACAATGAGCAGTTCTTC. Translation gives CASSQVGTQGAYNEQFF.

This clonotype has at least ten counts. This chain joins TRBV7-9 and TRBJ1-1, with unresolved D. Germline-derived CDR1 and CDR2 are SEHNR and FQNEAQ (reference sequence). The CDR3 has 12 amino acids. The germline V and J ends were trimmed by 1 base and 7 bases, with 7 bases remaining between them. The CDR3 bases are TGTGCCAGCAGCTTAGGGTGGGATGAAGCTTTCTTT. Translating it yields CASSLGWDEAFF.

This clonotype was observed at least ten times. The V and J genes are TRBV20-1 and TRBJ2-5; 8 nucleotides line up with TRBD2. V was pared by 6 bases and J by 2 bases, with 5 bases of the junction left unmatched. The CDR3 spans 13 residues. CDR1 and CDR2 (germline): DFQATT, SNEGSKA (reference sequence). In DNA, the CDR3 is TGCAGTGCATTAGCGGGGCCTCAAGAGACCCAGTACTTC. Its protein product is CSALAGPQETQYF.

This clonotype has a count of ten or more. The gene calls are TRBV6-2 or TRBV6-3 and TRBJ2-3, with D uncertain. CDR1 is MNHEY and CDR2 is SVGEGT in the germline V gene. V lost 2 bases and J lost 6, with 12 bases in between. The CDR3 sequence is 14 residues long. CDR3 coding DNA: TGTGCCAGCAGTTACCGGACCTCGTCTGATACGCAGTATTTT. Translating gives CASSYRTSSDTQYF.

This clonotype was seen many times. The chain recombines TRBV20-1 with TRBJ1-4; the D gene is possibly TRBD1 (6 bases). The CDR3 covers 13 residues. The V gene lost 6 bases and the J gene lost 7 bases, with 15 bases spanning the gap. Germline V gives CDR1 DFQATT, CDR2 SNEGSKA (reference sequence). The CDR3 DNA follows: TGCAGTGCCACCGCCGGGACATTTGAAAAACTGTTTTTT. Protein product: CSATAGTFEKLFF.